These T cell receptor beta chains were read from a single sample in a study of T cells in Graves' hyperthyroidism and ophthalmopathy. MiXCR was run by TCRdb on the multiplex PCR reads, yielding one entry per CDR3 protein. Here the sample spans about 160,000 distinct CDR3 sequences, just under 9.5% being singletons. The specimen sequenced was blood. The origin of the receptors is a young woman with Graves' hyperthyroidism that later progressed to Graves' ophthalmopathy. Each CDR3 is given without its conserved first and last residue. Each record gives: V gene, clone size, CDR3 protein. Expanded clones are given a class, and other clones once, few, many or no size at all.

V: TRBV28; size: .; CDR3: ASSLLGGTGVSEAF
V: TRBV4-1; size: many; CDR3: ASSQSRQGLNTEAF
V: TRBV5-1; size: many; CDR3: ASSLQGGPVYQETQY
V: TRBV4-2; size: .; CDR3: ASSQQGAWWNSPLH
V: TRBV28; size: many; CDR3: ASSLLSRGTEAF
V: TRBV12-3/TRBV12-4; size: many; CDR3: ASSLNNQPQH
V: TRBV12-3/TRBV12-4; size: .; CDR3: ASSFGPNEQF
V: TRBV27; size: many; CDR3: ASSLGGRHGYT
V: TRBV2; size: .; CDR3: ASVGVAGPVGELF
V: TRBV12-3/TRBV12-4; size: many; CDR3: ASNHWGTQQF
V: TRBV5-1; size: .; CDR3: ASSLIGTEETQY
V: TRBV2; size: many; CDR3: ASSDGGGEQY
V: TRBV15; size: many; CDR3: ATSRDLNEQF
V: TRBV11-2; size: many; CDR3: ASRGRGGTEAF
V: TRBV6-5; size: many; CDR3: ASSYSIRQLSGNTIY
V: TRBV6-1; size: many; CDR3: ASSLYGVGEF
V: TRBV19; size: many; CDR3: ASSGSVGVGSTGELF
V: TRBV7-9; size: many; CDR3: ASSIGTALQETQY
V: TRBV14; size: many; CDR3: ASSQGWTNSYEQY
V: TRBV3-1; size: many; CDR3: ASSQDEGAGTDTQY
V: TRBV7-8; size: .; CDR3: ASSLDHGTDTQY
V: TRBV18; size: .; CDR3: ASPPRGGYGQY
V: TRBV11-2; size: many; CDR3: ASIQTPPGHTDTQY
V: TRBV30; size: many; CDR3: AWSLDRGYEQY